The source of this T cell receptor beta chain is a study of shared clonotypes between healthy human individuals. About the study: The cohort had two women and a few men, ages 18 to 49. Plates per donor: three CD4 naive, three CD4 memory, two CD8 naive, one CD8 memory. Whole-study findings and limits: In general, naive subsets displayed greater estimated richness than memory subsets did.

Comments on this clone: What it recognizes is unknown. Other DNA sequences in this specimen translate into the identical CDR3.

200 ng DNA, tens of thousands of T cell genomes, went into each sorted-subset replicate PCR. Sequenced by immunoSEQ multiplex PCR; TCRdb stores in-frame clones only, minus some. The data contain about 2,200,000 clones, about 93% of them singletons. CDR1 is SQVTM, CDR2 ANQGSEA, per germline. The CDR3 runs 12 residues. Trimming removed 4 bases at V and 2 bases at J, with 9 bases between. The naive CD8 fraction comprised CD45RO-negative cells positively selected for CCR7 and excluded terminally differentiated effector memory CD45RA+ cells. The clonotype was recovered from a man younger than 30 in good health. Some clones in this sample may be carry-over from other donors' samples. The chain combines TRBV29-1 with TRBJ2-7, with D perhaps being TRBD1 or TRBD2 (5 bases each). The specimen sequenced was naive CD8+ T cells from PBMCs. The CDR3 sequence is CSVVGATYEQYF. In DNA, the CDR3 is TGCAGCGTTGTCGGGGCCACCTACGAGCAGTACTTC.